These T cell receptor beta chains were read from a single sample in a study of blood T cell repertoires in COVID-19. Clones were read by immunoSEQ multiplex PCR, and TCRdb kept only the in-frame ones, dropping some. The table records roughly 250,000 clones, roughly 82% of them present only once. What was sequenced was PBMCs or T cells enriched from blood (not recorded which). These receptor sequences come from a woman aged 45 to 65 who had recovered from COVID-19. CDR3s include the opening cysteine and the closing phenylalanine or tryptophan. Each record gives: clone size, J gene, V gene, D gene, CDR3 DNA, CDR3 protein. D genes are given only for firm matches. Not every row has a clone size; where given, it reads once, few, many or a size class.

>.|TRBJ2-2|TRBV15|.
TGTGCCACCAGTTCACCCGGGAACGGCGGGGAGCTGTTTTTT
CATSSPGNGGELFF
>.|TRBJ1-6|TRBV10-3|TRBD1
TGTGCCATCAGAGGGGGACAGGGGAATTCACCCCTCCACTTT
CAIRGGQGNSPLHF
>few|TRBJ2-1|TRBV19|TRBD1
TGTGCCAGTAGTTGGGGGGGACAGGGACGGAATGAGCAGTTCTTC
CASSWGGQGRNEQFF
>once|TRBJ1-1|TRBV28|TRBD1
TGTGCCAGCAGAGAGGCAGGGGGTCTCCCTGAAGCTTTCTTT
CASREAGGLPEAFF
>.|TRBJ2-7|TRBV28|.
TGTGCCAGCAGTTCCACCACGAGCGAGCAGTACTTC
CASSSTTSEQYF
>.|TRBJ1-1|TRBV9|.
TGTGCCAGCAGCGAGCTAGTACAGGGGAACACTGAAGCTTTCTTT
CASSELVQGNTEAFF
>once|TRBJ2-1|TRBV9|TRBD1
TGTGCCAGCAGCCACCGGACAGGGGAGGGCTACAATGAGCAGTTCTTC
CASSHRTGEGYNEQFF
>.|TRBJ2-3|TRBV3-1/TRBV3-2|.
TGTGCCAGCAGCCCACTAGGGGGGGGATTTTCCACAGATACGCAGTATTTT
CASSPLGGGFSTDTQYF
>.|TRBJ1-2|TRBV28|.
TGTGCCAGCAGTTTATCTCATGGCTACACCTTC
CASSLSHGYTF
>.|TRBJ1-5|TRBV28|.
TGTGCCAGCAGTCGGGCAGGGAACAATCAGCCCCAGCATTTT
CASSRAGNNQPQHF
>.|TRBJ2-6|TRBV11-2|.
TGTGCCAGCAGCTTAGACTTCTCTGGGGCCAACGTCCTGACTTTC
CASSLDFSGANVLTF
>.|TRBJ1-2|TRBV2|TRBD1
TGTGCCAGCAGTACCCCCGGGACAGGGAGTAGAGGCTACACCTTC
CASSTPGTGSRGYTF
>.|TRBJ1-4|TRBV30|TRBD1
TGTGCCTGGAGTGCGGGGACAGGGTCGGTCGAACTGTTTTTT
CAWSAGTGSVELFF
>.|TRBJ2-2|TRBV7-3|.
TGTGCCAGCAGCTTAAGGACTTCTCAGGGGACCTCCGGGGAGCTGTTTTTT
CASSLRTSQGTSGELFF
>.|TRBJ2-1|TRBV9|.
TGTGCCAGCGGACAACCTCTTAGTCGTCTCGATGAGCAGTTCTTC
CASGQPLSRLDEQFF
>.|TRBJ2-1|TRBV19|TRBD2
TGTGCCAGTAGTTTGACTAGCGGGGGATACAATGAGCAGTTCTTC
CASSLTSGGYNEQFF
>.|TRBJ2-2|TRBV6-2/TRBV6-3|.
TGTGCCAGCAGTTACGTTATCTTTACGAGAGGGGAGCTGTTTTTT
CASSYVIFTRGELFF
>.|TRBJ2-3|TRBV29-1|TRBD1
TGCAGCGTCGGACAGGCCACAGATACGCAGTATTTT
CSVGQATDTQYF
>.|TRBJ1-1|TRBV6-5|TRBD1
TGTGCCAGCAGTTACACGCCGACAGGGCAATCGGCTTTCTTT
CASSYTPTGQSAFF
>.|TRBJ2-7|TRBV11-3|.
TGTGCCAGCAGCGGGACTCGCAGCTCCTACGAGCAGTACTTC
CASSGTRSSYEQYF
>.|TRBJ2-1|TRBV6-5|TRBD1
TGTGCCAGCGGGCGGACAGGGGGAGCCTACAATGAGCAGTTCTTC
CASGRTGGAYNEQFF
>.|TRBJ1-6|TRBV30|.
TGTGCCTGCCGTTATAAGGTGGGAGGCAATTCACCCCTCCACTTT
CACRYKVGGNSPLHF
>.|TRBJ2-2|TRBV19|TRBD2
TGTGCCAGTAGTACCCCTCGACAGGGCACGCAATCGAGGCGGCGGGAGGGCCGCACCGGGGAGCTGTTTTTT
CASSTPRQGTQSRRREGRTGELFF
>.|TRBJ2-1|TRBV19|TRBD2
TGTGCCAGTAGTAAATCTAGCGGGACCTACAATGAGCAGTTCTTC
CASSKSSGTYNEQFF
>.|TRBJ1-4|TRBV28|.
TGTGCCAGCCTCTCCCCGCATTCAAGAGTGGAAAAACTGTTTTTT
CASLSPHSRVEKLFF
>.|TRBJ2-3|TRBV27|.
TGTGCCAGCAGTCGGGCGGGGAGCACAGATACGCAGTATTTT
CASSRAGSTDTQYF
>.|TRBJ1-6|TRBV30|.
TGTGCCTCCAGCGTGGGGCCAGGGACCCTCCACTTT
CASSVGPGTLHF
>.|TRBJ2-7|TRBV28|TRBD2
TGTGCCAGCAGTTTAGCGGGTCTAGCGGGTAACGAGCAGTACTTC
CASSLAGLAGNEQYF
>few|TRBJ1-2|TRBV12-3/TRBV12-4|TRBD1
TGTGCCAGCAGTCGGGACAGGGGGAATGGCTACACCTTC
CASSRDRGNGYTF
>.|TRBJ2-7|TRBV9|TRBD2
TGTGCCAGCAGCGTAGCAGGACTAGCGGGAGTGGTCGAGCAGTACTTC
CASSVAGLAGVVEQYF
>.|TRBJ2-7|TRBV2|.
TGTGCCAGCAACACGGACTGGGGTGGCGAGCAGTACTTC
CASNTDWGGEQYF
>.|TRBJ1-1|TRBV7-2|.
TGTGCCAGCAGCATAGATCGCACAGGAAGCATGAACACTGAAGCTTTCTTT
CASSIDRTGSMNTEAFF
>.|TRBJ2-1|TRBV28|TRBD1
TGTGCCAGCAGGGACCGGGACAGGGGCAACAATGAGCAGTTCTTC
CASRDRDRGNNEQFF
>once|TRBJ1-1|TRBV7-3|.
TGTGCCAGCAGCCAACACAGGAACACTGAAGCTTTCTTT
CASSQHRNTEAFF
>few|TRBJ1-2|TRBV4-1|TRBD1
TGCGCCAGCAGCCAAGACGAGACAGGGTGGGTGGGCTACACCTTC
CASSQDETGWVGYTF
>.|TRBJ2-7|TRBV6-2/TRBV6-3|TRBD2
TGTGCCAGCAGTCAACGTTGGACTAGCGGGAGTCGCTACTACGAGCAGTACTTC
CASSQRWTSGSRYYEQYF
>.|TRBJ2-1|TRBV28|TRBD2
TGTGCCAGCAGTTTGGCGCAAGGGACTAGCGGGGCCCTAGGCTCCTACAATGAGCAGTTCTTC
CASSLAQGTSGALGSYNEQFF
>.|TRBJ2-3|TRBV4-2|TRBD2
TGTGCCAGCGTCGAGACTAGCTTCGGAGGGACAGATACGCAGTATTTT
CASVETSFGGTDTQYF
>.|TRBJ1-2|TRBV18|.
TGTGCCAGCTCACCAGAGACAGACAGCGGCTACACCTTC
CASSPETDSGYTF
>.|TRBJ1-5|TRBV28|.
TGTGCCAGCACCTTACGGGGACTCCAGCCCCAGCATTTT
CASTLRGLQPQHF
>medium-sized|TRBJ1-4|TRBV7-9|TRBD1
TGTGCCAGCAGCCCCCCAGGGGGACAGGATAATGAAAAACTGTTTTTT
CASSPPGGQDNEKLFF
>.|TRBJ1-1|TRBV3-1/TRBV3-2|.
TGTGCCAGCAGCCTAAAACAGGTTAGCACTGAAGCTTTCTTT
CASSLKQVSTEAFF
>few|TRBJ1-2|TRBV2|.
TGTGCCAGCAGTGAATCCCCAGTCTATGGCTACACCTTC
CASSESPVYGYTF
>.|TRBJ1-4|TRBV7-2|TRBD1
TGTGCCAGCAGCTCACCCGGGACAGGGTTTTCTCCCTGGAAACTGTTTTTT
CASSSPGTGFSPWKLFF
>.|TRBJ1-2|TRBV2|.
TGTGCCAGCAGTGTTTCGGACACGGCCATCTATGGCTACACCTTC
CASSVSDTAIYGYTF
>once|TRBJ2-1|TRBV7-2|TRBD2
TGTGCCAGCAGCTTAGGGACTAGCGGCTACAATGAGCAGTTCTTC
CASSLGTSGYNEQFF
>.|TRBJ1-2|TRBV29-1|TRBD1
TGCAGCGTTGAAGTGAGGACAGGGGGCCGAAATGGCTACACCTTC
CSVEVRTGGRNGYTF
>.|TRBJ1-1|TRBV5-1|TRBD1
TGCGCCAGCAGCTTGGCCAAGAGACAGGGGTGGAGTGAAGCTTTCTTT
CASSLAKRQGWSEAFF
>.|TRBJ2-7|TRBV27|TRBD2
TGTGCCAGCAGCTACCTCGGGAGGTACGAGCAGTACTTC
CASSYLGRYEQYF
>.|TRBJ2-1|TRBV7-3|.
TGTGCCAGCAGCCGAAATAGCGGAACCTACAATGAGCAGTTCTTC
CASSRNSGTYNEQFF
>.|TRBJ1-2|TRBV6-5|.
TGTGCCAGCAGTTACCGGGGGGCAGGGAACTATGGCTACACCTTC
CASSYRGAGNYGYTF
>many|TRBJ1-1|TRBV11-2|.
TGTGCCAGCAGCTTAGCTGGCCTGAACACTGAAGCTTTCTTT
CASSLAGLNTEAFF
>.|TRBJ2-4|TRBV6-2/TRBV6-3|.
TGTGCCAGCAGTGTCATGGCAGGGGTGAGAAACATTCAGTACTTC
CASSVMAGVRNIQYF
>.|TRBJ2-3|TRBV4-1|TRBD1
TGCGCCAGCAGCCAAGGGACAGGGATAAATTTT
CASSQGTGINF
>.|TRBJ1-2|TRBV30|.
TGTGCCTGGAGACAGACTAGGCTTGGCTATGGCTACACCTTC
CAWRQTRLGYGYTF
>.|TRBJ2-2|TRBV4-3|.
TGCGCCAGCAGCCAAGATTTGGCAGGGTTGAACACCGGGGAGCTGTTTTTT
CASSQDLAGLNTGELFF